Listed below are T cell receptor beta chains from one sample, sequenced in a study of blood T cell repertoires in COVID-19. Clones were sequenced by immunoSEQ multiplex PCR, and TCRdb holds only the in-frame ones, with some missing. The table records some 78,000 clones, about nine tenths of them present only once. Input material: peripheral blood. Source of these receptors: a middle-aged man with active or convalescent COVID-19. CDR3s include the opening cysteine and the closing phenylalanine or tryptophan. A D gene is named only where the DNA matches it firmly. Clone size, where shown, is once, few, many, or a class for clones that have expanded.

j_gene	abundance	d_gene	v_gene	CDR3aa	CDR3nt
TRBJ2-2	many	.	TRBV24-1	CATSDTGKDTGELFF	TGTGCCACCAGTGATACCGGGAAAGACACCGGGGAGCTGTTTTTT
TRBJ2-7	.	TRBD2	TRBV5-1	CASSPRLAGETYEQYF	TGCGCCAGCAGCCCAAGACTAGCGGGAGAGACCTACGAGCAGTACTTC
TRBJ2-1	.	.	TRBV9	CASSVGSRNNEQFF	TGTGCCAGCAGCGTAGGGTCGCGGAACAATGAGCAGTTCTTC
TRBJ1-2	.	TRBD1	TRBV10-2	CASTEQGANYGYTF	TGCGCCAGCACCGAACAGGGGGCAAACTATGGCTACACCTTC
TRBJ2-3	.	.	TRBV5-1	CASSSTGWTDTQYF	TGCGCCAGCAGCTCTACAGGGTGGACAGATACGCAGTATTTT
TRBJ2-1	.	TRBD2	TRBV24-1	CATSSVRVSGRSSYNEQFF	TGTGCCACCAGCTCGGTCCGGGTTAGCGGGAGGTCATCCTACAATGAGCAGTTCTTC
TRBJ1-1	.	.	TRBV6-2/TRBV6-3	CASSYFDSPNTEAFF	TGTGCCAGCAGTTATTTTGACAGCCCGAACACTGAAGCTTTCTTT
TRBJ2-2	.	TRBD1	TRBV28	CASSRLGTANTGELFF	TGTGCCAGCAGTCGCCTTGGGACAGCCAACACCGGGGAGCTGTTTTTT
TRBJ1-1	.	.	TRBV6-6	CASSYRGNSEAFF	TGTGCCAGCAGTTACCGGGGGAACTCTGAAGCTTTCTTT
TRBJ2-1	.	TRBD2	TRBV6-1	CASSEERGSFEQFF	TGTGCCAGCAGTGAAGAGCGGGGGTCTTTTGAGCAGTTCTTC
TRBJ2-3	.	.	TRBV5-1	CASSLGSGSTDTQYF	TGCGCCAGCAGCTTGGGTAGCGGTAGCACAGATACGCAGTATTTT
TRBJ1-1	.	TRBD1	TRBV7-9	CASSERTGGTEAFF	TGTGCCAGCAGCGAAAGGACAGGGGGCACTGAAGCTTTCTTT
TRBJ1-2	.	.	TRBV4-1	CASSLDRGDYGYTF	TGCGCCAGCAGCCTTGACAGAGGAGACTATGGCTACACCTTC
TRBJ1-2	.	.	TRBV18	CASSPQQGNYGYTF	TGTGCCAGCTCACCACAGCAGGGGAACTATGGCTACACCTTC
TRBJ1-1	.	TRBD1	TRBV6-1	CASSEPLDGQETFF	TGTGCCAGCAGTGAACCTCTTGACGGACAGGAAACTTTCTTT
TRBJ2-5	.	TRBD2	TRBV6-5	CASAYRGGEETQYF	TGTGCCAGCGCCTACCGGGGGGGGGAAGAGACCCAGTACTTC
TRBJ2-5	.	TRBD2	TRBV15	CATSREHSGGAAETQYF	TGTGCCACCAGCAGAGAACACAGCGGGGGGGCGGCAGAGACCCAGTACTTC